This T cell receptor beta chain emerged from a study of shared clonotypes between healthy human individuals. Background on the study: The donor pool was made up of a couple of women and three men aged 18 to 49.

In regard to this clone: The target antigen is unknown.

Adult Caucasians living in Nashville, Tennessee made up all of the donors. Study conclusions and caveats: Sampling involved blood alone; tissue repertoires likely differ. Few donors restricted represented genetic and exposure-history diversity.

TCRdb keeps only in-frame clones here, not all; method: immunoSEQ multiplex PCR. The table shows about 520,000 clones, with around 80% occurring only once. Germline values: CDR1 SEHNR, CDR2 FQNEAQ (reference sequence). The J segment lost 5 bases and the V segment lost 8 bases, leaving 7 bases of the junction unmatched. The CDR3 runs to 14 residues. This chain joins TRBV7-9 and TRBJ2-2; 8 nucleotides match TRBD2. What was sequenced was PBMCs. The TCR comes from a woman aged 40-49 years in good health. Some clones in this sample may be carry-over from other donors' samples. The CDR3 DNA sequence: TGTGCCAGCCAGCGGGAGTTTAAGACCGGGGAGCTGTTTTTT. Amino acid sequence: CASQREFKTGELFF.